This TCR beta chain is drawn from a study of blood T cells in healthy people across ages. Overall study findings and caveats: With donor CMV status unknown, expanded clonotype changes were possibly confounded.

The V gene's germline CDR1 is MNHNS and CDR2 SASEGT. There are 13 residues in the CDR3. Trimming stripped 4 bases from V and 6 bases from J, with 10 bases between. Donors ranged from 6 to 90 years old and were healthy Caucasians in Russia. Using a J-beta primer mix together with a sample-barcoded 5' primer, a second PCR was run for about 6 to 11 cycles. Unique molecular identifiers of 12 random nucleotides labeled each cDNA. MiXCR was run by TCRdb on the 5' RACE reads, yielding one entry per CDR3 protein. The profile covers roughly 800,000 distinct CDR3 sequences, with roughly 40% appearing a single time and roughly 13% taken by the ten largest. Worth noting for this clonotype: Its target is unknown.

The chain carries TRBV6-1 and TRBJ1-5; maybe TRBD1 (6 bases). This sequence originates from a young man in good health. Sequencing input: blood. The CDR3 spells CASSGTDSQPQHF. In DNA, the CDR3 is TGTGCCAGCAGTGGGACAGACAGTCAGCCCCAGCATTTT.